Shown below are 8 T cell receptor beta chains from a single sample sequenced in a study of T cells in Graves' hyperthyroidism and ophthalmopathy. Authors of the study amplified TCR beta CDR3 regions from RNA transcripts. The HTBI primer set was used in a first-round RT-PCR of the TCR CDR3. From the multiplex PCR reads, TCRdb called clonotypes with MiXCR, one entry per CDR3 protein. The sample lists about 660,000 distinct CDR3 sequences; just under 45% were seen once. The sample comprised peripheral blood or thyroid tissue (not recorded which). The source is an adult man with Graves' disease, either hyperthyroidism or ophthalmopathy (not recorded which).

For this clonotype: The conserved phenylalanine or tryptophan is not found at the CDR3 terminus, so this likely reflects a read error. The chain joins TRBV29-1 to TRBJ2-7; the match to TRBD1 covers 9 bases. Germline V gene sequence: CDR1 SQVTM, CDR2 ANQGSEA. J was trimmed by 0 bases and V by 6 bases; bases with no gene match: 12. The CDR3 covers 16 residues. The DNA for the CDR3 is TGCAGCGTCGGTCGCCCGACAGGGGGATCCTCCTACGAGCAGTACTCC. Translation: CSVGRPTGGSSYEQYS.

About this clonotype: Since no conserved phenylalanine or tryptophan closes the CDR3, a read error is the likely cause. The genes are TRBV7-9 and TRBJ1-1; TRBD1 is a possible D gene (6 bases). The V end lost 7 bases, the J end lost 4 bases, and 16 bases lay between the germline ends. The germline V gene has CDR1 SEHNR and CDR2 FQNEAQ (reference sequence). The CDR3 extends over 14 amino acids. In DNA, the CDR3 is TGTGCCAGCACCGCCCGGACAGAGGGCACTGAAGCTTTCCTT. This gives the protein CASTARTEGTEAFL.

The genes are TRBV7-2 and TRBJ1-1, with D perhaps TRBD1 (6 bases). This CDR3 has 14 residues. Trimming took 3 bases from V and 8 from J, leaving 16 bases between them. Germline CDR1 reads SGHTA; CDR2 reads FQGNSA. CDR3 sequence reads: CASSFLQTGAEAFF. The DNA for the CDR3 is TGTGCCAGCAGCTTCCTACAGACAGGAGCCGAAGCTTTCTTT.

V usage is TRBV7-9 and J usage is TRBJ1-1; D possibly corresponds to TRBD1 (6 bases). Germline lookup yields CDR1 SEHNR and CDR2 FQNEAQ (reference sequence). The CDR3 has 15 amino acids. The ends were cut back, 2 bases at V and 1 base at J, with 11 bases in the middle. CDR3 sequence (DNA): TGTGCCAGCAGCTTATGGGGGGCACCGAACACTGAAGCTTTCTTT. As protein: CASSLWGAPNTEAFF.

The genes are TRBV9 and TRBJ2-5, with D perhaps matching TRBD2 (5 bases). This CDR3 comprises 14 residues. CDR1 is SGDLS and CDR2 is YYNGEE in the germline V gene. V was pared by 3 bases and J by 2 bases, with 11 bases between. DNA for the CDR3: TGTGCCAGCAGCGAAACCGGGAAACAAGAGACCCAGTACTTC. This translates into CASSETGKQETQYF.

The chain employs TRBV20-1 and TRBJ2-7, with no clear D. The germline V gene encodes CDR1 DFQATT and CDR2 SNEGSKA (reference sequence). This CDR3 is 13 amino acids long. Trimming took 6 bases from V and 1 from J, leaving 13 bases between them. DNA of the CDR3: TGCAGTGCAGTGCGCGAATATTCCTACGAGCAGTACTTC. Amino acids: CSAVREYSYEQYF.

This clonotype appeared a few times. The V gene is TRBV20-1, the J gene TRBJ1-2; D might be TRBD1 (5 bases). With 3 bases removed from V and 6 bases from J, the gap between germline ends came to 20 bases. Germline CDR1 and CDR2: DFQATT and SNEGSKA (reference sequence). This CDR3 region has 15 residues. The CDR3, as DNA: TGCAGTGCTAGCCTGCGAATGGGGGGTTCGGATGGCTACACCTTC. Its translation is CSASLRMGGSDGYTF.

This clonotype was counted at least ten times. The rearrangement uses TRBV7-9 and TRBJ2-7; 9 bases line up with TRBD1. The CDR3 length is 15 residues. The V gene's germline CDR1 is SEHNR and CDR2 FQNEAQ (reference sequence). The V and J ends lost 1 base and 2 bases, in that order; junction bases with no gene match: 3. The CDR3 DNA follows: TGTGCCAGCAGCTTAGGGGGACAGGGACCCTACGAGCAGTACTTC. Translating gives CASSLGGQGPYEQYF.